This is a list of T cell receptor beta chains from one sample in a study of blood T cell repertoires in COVID-19. TCRdb's table, derived via immunoSEQ multiplex PCR, lists solely in-frame clones and lacks some. The sample consists of 85,000 to 95,000 clones, approximately 87% of them appearing once. Sample: peripheral blood. Receptors were obtained from a human donor with acute or convalescent COVID-19. The donor label of this sample is uncertain. CDR3s include the opening cysteine and the closing phenylalanine or tryptophan. The order of the fields is D gene, J gene, clone size, V gene, CDR3 DNA, CDR3 protein. D genes are given only for firm matches. Size is omitted from some rows. Given values are once, few, many or a class for expanded clones.

D: NA
J: TRBJ1-2
size: NA
V: TRBV7-9
DNA: TGTGCCAGCAGCTTAGAGCGGGATTCCTTTTATGGCTACACCTTC
CDR3: CASSLERDSFYGYTF

D: NA
J: TRBJ2-2
size: NA
V: TRBV2
DNA: TGTGCCAGCATTGGGGGGGCAGGCGGGGAGCTGTTTTTT
CDR3: CASIGGAGGELFF

D: NA
J: TRBJ1-2
size: NA
V: TRBV19
DNA: TGTGCCAGTAGGAAACAGGACAACTATGGCTACACCTTC
CDR3: CASRKQDNYGYTF

D: TRBD1
J: TRBJ1-4
size: NA
V: TRBV19
DNA: TGTGCCACCACAAAGGGGACAGGCATCACAGCTAATGAAAAACTGTTTTTT
CDR3: CATTKGTGITANEKLFF

D: NA
J: TRBJ2-6
size: NA
V: TRBV27
DNA: TGTGCCAGCAGAGAGGGTGCGGGTACCTCTGGGGCCAACGTCCTGACTTTC
CDR3: CASREGAGTSGANVLTF

D: NA
J: TRBJ2-3
size: NA
V: TRBV6-6
DNA: TGTGCCAGCAGTTACGCGGGCCGGGCAGATACGCAGTATTTT
CDR3: CASSYAGRADTQYF

D: TRBD2
J: TRBJ2-1
size: NA
V: TRBV7-3
DNA: TGTGCCAGCAGCTTAGGCGGGGGTCACTACAATGAGCAGTTCTTC
CDR3: CASSLGGGHYNEQFF

D: TRBD1
J: TRBJ1-5
size: NA
V: TRBV28
DNA: TGTGCCAGCAGTTTTAGACAGGGACGCAATCAGCCCCAGCATTTT
CDR3: CASSFRQGRNQPQHF

D: TRBD1
J: TRBJ2-3
size: NA
V: TRBV24-1
DNA: TGTGCCACCAGCAGACAGGGAAGCACAGATACGCAGTATTTT
CDR3: CATSRQGSTDTQYF

D: NA
J: TRBJ1-6
size: NA
V: TRBV9
DNA: TGTGCCAGCGGGAGACAGGAGGCTTCACCCCTCCACTTT
CDR3: CASGRQEASPLHF

D: NA
J: TRBJ1-1
size: once
V: TRBV20-1
DNA: TGCAGTGCTCTACAGGGTGGAGCTTTCTTT
CDR3: CSALQGGAFF

D: NA
J: TRBJ1-2
size: NA
V: TRBV28
DNA: TGTGCCAGCATAACGGCCACAGGGCCTAACTATGGCTACACCTTC
CDR3: CASITATGPNYGYTF

D: TRBD2
J: TRBJ2-7
size: NA
V: TRBV5-5
DNA: TGTGCCAGCAGCCCGCAGCTCCTAGCGGGGCACTCCTACGAGCAGTACTTC
CDR3: CASSPQLLAGHSYEQYF

D: NA
J: TRBJ2-5
size: NA
V: TRBV6-5
DNA: TGTGCCAGCAGTCGGCCCGGGACTCTAGAGACCCAGTACTTC
CDR3: CASSRPGTLETQYF

D: NA
J: TRBJ2-4
size: NA
V: TRBV5-5
DNA: TGTGCCAGCAGCTCGTCGGTATACCCCGGGGACATTCAGTACTTC
CDR3: CASSSSVYPGDIQYF

D: TRBD1
J: TRBJ1-4
size: NA
V: TRBV6-5
DNA: TGTGCCAGCGGTACGGGGCAGGGGGGTGAAAAACTGTTTTTT
CDR3: CASGTGQGGEKLFF

D: TRBD1
J: TRBJ2-2
size: NA
V: TRBV7-2
DNA: TGTGCCAGCCGTCCGGGACAGGGGTTCACTGGGGAGCTGTTTTTT
CDR3: CASRPGQGFTGELFF

D: NA
J: TRBJ2-2
size: once
V: TRBV2
DNA: TGTGCCAGCAGCTACCCCTTATCGATGGACTCCTACACCGGGGAGCTGTTTTTT
CDR3: CASSYPLSMDSYTGELFF

D: TRBD2
J: TRBJ2-3
size: NA
V: TRBV9
DNA: TGTGCCAGCAGCGTAGGGAGTAGCGGGGTCACAGATACGCAGTATTTT
CDR3: CASSVGSSGVTDTQYF

D: TRBD1
J: TRBJ1-5
size: NA
V: TRBV2
DNA: TGTGCCAGCGCCGGCTTGGACAGGGTCTTGAGTCAGCCCCAGCATTTT
CDR3: CASAGLDRVLSQPQHF

D: NA
J: TRBJ1-2
size: NA
V: TRBV12-3/TRBV12-4
DNA: TGTGCCAGCAGTTTAGGAGGGACATACGGCTACACCTTC
CDR3: CASSLGGTYGYTF

D: TRBD1
J: TRBJ2-7
size: NA
V: TRBV28
DNA: TGTGCCAGCAGTACCCGACAGGGGGCACCTCTGGAGCAGTACTTC
CDR3: CASSTRQGAPLEQYF

D: NA
J: TRBJ2-5
size: NA
V: TRBV29-1
DNA: TGCAGCGTTGAAGATCCATCCAGGGCCATACAAGAGACCCAGTACTTC
CDR3: CSVEDPSRAIQETQYF

D: TRBD2
J: TRBJ2-2
size: NA
V: TRBV4-2
DNA: TGTGCCAGCAGCCAAGGGACTAGCGGGGGGTATAGGGTCGGGGAGCTGTTTTTT
CDR3: CASSQGTSGGYRVGELFF

D: NA
J: TRBJ1-4
size: once
V: TRBV18
DNA: TGTGCCAGCTCACCTCCGGGAATTAATGAAAAACTGTTTTTT
CDR3: CASSPPGINEKLFF

D: NA
J: TRBJ1-1
size: NA
V: TRBV6-1
DNA: TGTGCCAGCAGTGAGGGACAGAACACTGAAGCTTTCTTT
CDR3: CASSEGQNTEAFF

D: TRBD2
J: TRBJ2-1
size: NA
V: TRBV7-2
DNA: TGTGCCAGCAGCTCGACTAGCGGACCCTACAATGAGCAGTTCTTC
CDR3: CASSSTSGPYNEQFF

D: TRBD2
J: TRBJ2-2
size: NA
V: TRBV2
DNA: TGTGCCAGCAGAGAAAGCGGGGGGGCCGTCACCGGGGAGCTGTTTTTT
CDR3: CASRESGGAVTGELFF

D: TRBD2
J: TRBJ2-5
size: NA
V: TRBV7-3
DNA: TGTGCCAGCAGCCCCGGGACTAGCCCAAGCCAAGAGACCCAGTACTTC
CDR3: CASSPGTSPSQETQYF

D: TRBD1
J: TRBJ2-3
size: NA
V: TRBV11-3
DNA: TGTGCCAGCAGCTTAGGGGCATCGGGACAGGGAACAGATACGCAGTATTTT
CDR3: CASSLGASGQGTDTQYF

D: NA
J: TRBJ1-4
size: NA
V: TRBV18
DNA: TGTGCCAGCTCACCAGGGCAGAACCAAAAACTGTTTTTT
CDR3: CASSPGQNQKLFF

D: NA
J: TRBJ2-5
size: NA
V: TRBV24-1
DNA: TGTGCCACCTCGACGGCTTTATCAGGGACCCAGTACTTC
CDR3: CATSTALSGTQYF

D: TRBD1
J: TRBJ1-4
size: few
V: TRBV7-9
DNA: TGTGCCAGCAGCTTAGTTCTGGGACAGGAAGCCTTAAAACTGTTTTTT
CDR3: CASSLVLGQEALKLFF

D: NA
J: TRBJ1-2
size: once
V: TRBV4-1
DNA: TGCGCCAGCAGCCCTGGAGTTGGCTACACCTTC
CDR3: CASSPGVGYTF

D: NA
J: TRBJ1-2
size: NA
V: TRBV5-1
DNA: TGCGCCAGCAGCTATCTTCAGGCTTCAGCTAACTATGGCTACACCTTC
CDR3: CASSYLQASANYGYTF

D: TRBD2
J: TRBJ2-3
size: NA
V: TRBV6-1
DNA: TGTGCCAGCAGTGAATTGGCTAGCGGGGGTGGAGATACGCAGTATTTT
CDR3: CASSELASGGGDTQYF

D: TRBD1
J: TRBJ2-7
size: NA
V: TRBV5-1
DNA: TGCGCCAGCGGGACAGGGAGTGCCTACGAGCAGTACTTC
CDR3: CASGTGSAYEQYF

D: TRBD1
J: TRBJ1-2
size: few
V: TRBV2
DNA: TGTGCCAGCAGTGGACAGGGGGGAATCTATGGCTACACCTTC
CDR3: CASSGQGGIYGYTF

D: NA
J: TRBJ1-1
size: NA
V: TRBV7-2
DNA: TGTGCCAGCAGCCGCCCGGTCCCCACCGAAGCTTTCTTT
CDR3: CASSRPVPTEAFF

D: NA
J: TRBJ1-3
size: NA
V: TRBV6-2/TRBV6-3
DNA: TGTGCCAGCAGTTACGGCCTGACTGGAAACACCATATATTTT
CDR3: CASSYGLTGNTIYF

D: NA
J: TRBJ1-2
size: NA
V: TRBV30
DNA: TGTGCCTGGGGGAGGCGAACGAACTATGGCTACACCTTC
CDR3: CAWGRRTNYGYTF

D: TRBD2
J: TRBJ2-3
size: NA
V: TRBV19
DNA: TGTGCCAGTAGTCCAGCGGGGTTCGCAGATACGCAGTATTTT
CDR3: CASSPAGFADTQYF